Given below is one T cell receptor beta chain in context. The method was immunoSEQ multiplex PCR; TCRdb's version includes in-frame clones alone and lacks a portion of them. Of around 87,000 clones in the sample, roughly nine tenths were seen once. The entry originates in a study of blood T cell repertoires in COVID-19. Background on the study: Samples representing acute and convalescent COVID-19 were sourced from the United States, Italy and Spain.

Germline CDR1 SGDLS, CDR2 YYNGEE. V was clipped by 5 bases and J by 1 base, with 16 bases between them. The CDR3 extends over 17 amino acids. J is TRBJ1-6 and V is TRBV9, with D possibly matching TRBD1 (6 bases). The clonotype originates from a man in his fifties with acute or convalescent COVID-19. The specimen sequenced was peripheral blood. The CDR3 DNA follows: TGTGCCAGCAGACCCACAGGGTCCGTGTCCTATAATTCACCCCTCCACTTT. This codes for CASRPTGSVSYNSPLHF. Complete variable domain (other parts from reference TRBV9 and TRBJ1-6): DSGVTQTPKHLITATGQRVTLRCSPRSGDLSVYWYQQSLDQGLQFLIQYYNGEERAKGNILERFSAQQFPDLHSELNLSSLELGDSALYFCASRPTGSVSYNSPLHFGNGTRLTVT.